This T cell receptor (beta chain) was captured by sequencing in a study of cytomegalovirus exposure and HLA in healthy donors. Trimming removed 5 bases at V and 5 bases at J, with 16 bases between. The germline gives CDR1 MNHEY, CDR2 SMNVEV (reference sequence). The length of the CDR3 is 15 residues. The PCR had 60 Vbeta and 13 Jbeta primers. The assay was immunoSEQ multiplex PCR, and TCRdb's table has in-frame clones only and misses some. The table has approximately 140,000 clones, 70% to 90% seen once. V and J are TRBV27 and TRBJ2-1; TRBD2 is a possible D gene (7 bases). This receptor was identified in a woman between 40 and 55 years old in good health and CMV-seronegative. Sequenced sample: PBMCs. The CDR3 here is CASSPWGGLDNEQFF. The CDR3 nucleotides are TGTGCCAGCAGTCCCTGGGGGGGGCTGGACAATGAGCAGTTCTTC.